This TCR beta chain was captured by sequencing in a study of blood T cell repertoires in COVID-19. As processed by the authors: The authors estimated nucleated cell counts from reference gene primer amplification. The data were produced by immunoSEQ multiplex PCR, yet TCRdb's version contains in-frame clones alone and is incomplete. That table is the source of V, J and clone size, and D and trimming were worked out from the DNA. The data show around 400,000 clones, roughly nine tenths seen once. The CDR3 totals 14 residues. The V gene lost 0 bases and the J gene lost 5 bases, with 12 bases spanning the gap. Germline CDR1 is SGHKS and CDR2 is YYEKEE (reference sequence).

Sequencing was performed on PBMCs or T cells enriched from blood (not recorded which). This TCR derives from a woman in her thirties or forties who had been exposed to COVID-19. V usage is TRBV5-5 and J usage is TRBJ2-7; no clear D gene. CDR3 region: CASSLGAASDEQYF. The CDR3 DNA sequence: TGTGCCAGCAGCTTGGGTGCGGCCAGCGACGAGCAGTACTTC.